This is a list of T cell receptor beta chains from one sample in a study of blood T cell repertoires in COVID-19. The repertoire was sequenced with immunoSEQ multiplex PCR; TCRdb's copy has only in-frame clones and lacks some. The repertoire consists of about 110,000 clones, with more than 75% occurring once and the leading ten covering 2.1%. The material sequenced was peripheral blood. The receptor set was obtained from a human donor in a cohort sampled during active COVID-19. Each CDR3 is given with its conserved first and last residue. D genes are given only for firm matches. The size entry is marked missing in some rows and otherwise reads once, few, many or a size class.

>TRBV5-1|.|.|TRBJ2-4
CASSLGERTFKNIQYF
TGCGCCAGCAGCTTGGGGGAGCGTACTTTCAAAAACATTCAGTACTTC
>TRBV18|TRBD2|.|TRBJ2-5
CASSPPAGGLETQYF
TGTGCCAGCTCACCACCGGCGGGGGGGCTGGAGACCCAGTACTTC
>TRBV10-3|.|.|TRBJ2-3
CAISGRGGTDTQYF
TGTGCCATCAGTGGCAGGGGGGGCACAGATACGCAGTATTTT
>TRBV5-1|.|.|TRBJ2-3
CASSLELPVTGDTQYF
TGCGCCAGCAGCTTGGAACTCCCTGTAACGGGAGATACGCAGTATTTT
>TRBV5-4|TRBD1|.|TRBJ2-6
CASSLTGQVAPSGANVLTF
TGTGCCAGCAGCTTGACCGGACAGGTGGCCCCCTCTGGGGCCAACGTCCTGACTTTC
>TRBV7-6|TRBD1|.|TRBJ2-7
CASSFAIPGQGFHEQYF
TGTGCCAGCAGCTTTGCCATACCGGGACAGGGGTTTCACGAGCAGTACTTC
>TRBV6-5|.|few|TRBJ2-1
CASSYSQGIMNEQFF
TGTGCCAGCAGTTACTCCCAGGGGATAATGAATGAGCAGTTCTTC
>TRBV5-1|.|.|TRBJ2-5
CASRTQGTQETQYF
TGCGCCAGCAGGACCCAGGGGACCCAAGAGACCCAGTACTTC
>TRBV3-1/TRBV3-2|.|.|TRBJ2-1
CASSRDGGNEQFF
TGTGCCAGCAGCCGCGACGGGGGCAATGAGCAGTTCTTC
>TRBV9|.|.|TRBJ1-3
CASSATGSGNTIYF
TGTGCCAGCAGCGCGACAGGCTCTGGAAACACCATATATTTT
>TRBV18|.|many|TRBJ1-1
CASSPLGSAFF
TGTGCCAGCTCCCCGCTAGGGAGCGCTTTCTTT
>TRBV6-5|TRBD1|.|TRBJ2-5
CASSLTGGETQYF
TGTGCCAGCAGTCTTACAGGGGGAGAGACCCAGTACTTC
>TRBV4-2|TRBD2|.|TRBJ2-1
CASSQGIAGSSYNEQFF
TGTGCCAGCAGCCAAGGAATAGCGGGCAGCTCCTACAATGAGCAGTTCTTC
>TRBV4-3|TRBD1|once|TRBJ2-7
CASSPGTGYNEQYF
TGCGCCAGCAGCCCAGGGACAGGGTACAACGAGCAGTACTTC
>TRBV6-5|TRBD1|once|TRBJ2-4
CASSPGTGIQYF
TGTGCCAGCAGTCCTGGGACAGGCATCCAGTACTTC
>TRBV18|.|.|TRBJ1-1
CASSPRRGNTEAFF
TGTGCCAGCTCACCACGGCGGGGGAACACTGAAGCTTTCTTT
>TRBV18|TRBD1|.|TRBJ2-1
CASSPVSRTGGMGEQFF
TGTGCCAGCTCACCAGTTTCACGGACAGGGGGAATGGGTGAGCAGTTCTTC
>TRBV6-5|TRBD2|few|TRBJ2-1
CASTLLAGEGGEQFF
TGTGCCAGCACTCTACTAGCGGGAGAGGGTGGTGAGCAGTTCTTC
>TRBV25-1|.|.|TRBJ1-1
CASSGGPNTEAFF
TGTGCCAGCAGTGGTGGCCCGAACACTGAAGCTTTCTTT
>TRBV2|.|once|TRBJ1-1
CASSTLDTTNTEAFF
TGTGCCAGCAGTACCCTGGACACCACGAACACTGAAGCTTTCTTT
>TRBV12-3/TRBV12-4|TRBD1|.|TRBJ1-5
CASGGTGNQPQHF
TGTGCCAGTGGGGGGACAGGGAATCAGCCCCAGCATTTT
>TRBV24-1|.|.|TRBJ2-7
CATSAPQGNEQYF
TGTGCCACCAGTGCGCCCCAGGGGAACGAGCAGTACTTC
>TRBV6-6|TRBD1|.|TRBJ2-7
CASSYPQGSTEQYF
TGTGCCAGCAGTTACCCACAGGGGAGCACCGAGCAGTACTTC
>TRBV6-6|TRBD2|.|TRBJ2-7
CASRPGGGDEQYF
TGTGCCAGCAGACCCGGGGGGGGCGACGAGCAGTACTTC
>TRBV2|TRBD1|once|TRBJ1-6
CASTQGASSYNSPLHF
TGTGCCAGCACCCAGGGGGCTAGCTCCTATAATTCACCCCTCCACTTT